Shown below are 18 T cell receptor beta chains from a single sample sequenced in a study of T-cell memory formation after mild COVID-19. One entry per CDR3 protein results from TCRdb running MiXCR on the 5' RACE reads. Here the sample spans approximately 490,000 distinct CDR3 sequences, about a fifth being singletons. What was sequenced was PBMCs or a T cell subset sorted from them (not recorded which). These receptors all stem from an adult woman who had mild COVID-19 (a few samples of this study predate the infection). Cell type and time point are not known.

The chain employs TRBV20-1 and TRBJ2-5; D remains unclear. Trimming pared 0 bases from V and 1 base from J, leaving 12 bases between. Germline V gene lookup returns CDR1 DFQATT and CDR2 SNEGSKA (reference sequence). This CDR3 region has 15 residues. The CDR3: CSAREWRSPQETQYF. CDR3 DNA sequence: TGCAGTGCTAGAGAATGGCGGAGTCCCCAAGAGACCCAGTACTTC.

This clonotype was detected a few times. The rearrangement uses TRBV5-1 and TRBJ2-2, with D possibly being TRBD1 (5 bases). The CDR3 is made up of 16 amino acids. Germline V CDR1 and CDR2: SGHRS, YFSETQ. V was pared by 2 bases and J by 1 base, with 12 bases between. The CDR3 bases are TGCGCCAGCAGCTTTGGGGCTTTAATGAACACCGGGGAGCTGTTTTTT. This encodes CASSFGALMNTGELFF.

The CDR3 is CASSSSGTGYGYTF. The CDR3 nucleotides are TGTGCCAGCAGTTCCTCCGGGACGGGCTATGGCTACACCTTC. V and J are TRBV6-6 and TRBJ1-2; D is perhaps TRBD1 (5 bases). Trimming cost V 4 bases and J 4 bases, with 13 bases left between them. This CDR3 spans 14 amino acids. In germline, CDR1 is MNHNY, CDR2 SVGAGI (reference sequence).

This clonotype was counted only a few times. The chain joins TRBV2 to TRBJ2-3; tentatively, D is TRBD2 (6 bases). Germline CDR1 is SNHLY and CDR2 is FYNNEI. This CDR3 contains 13 residues. V was shortened by 4 bases and J by 7 bases, with 12 bases between the two germline ends. CDR3 nucleotide sequence: TGTGCCAGCAGTGTGGCTAGCGTTAATACGCAGTATTTT. Amino acids: CASSVASVNTQYF.

This clonotype was counted between two and nine times. The chain combines TRBV24-1 with TRBJ1-1; 7 bases are shared with TRBD1. The CDR3 loop spans 15 amino acids. Germline values: CDR1 KGHDR, CDR2 SFDVKD. Losses at the gene ends were 3 bases for V and 1 base for J; bases not matched to a gene: 4. The CDR3 sequence is CATSDTTGQNTEAFF. CDR3 coding DNA: TGTGCCACCAGTGATACGACAGGGCAGAACACTGAAGCTTTCTTT.

This clonotype has more than one count but fewer than ten. The J gene is TRBJ1-2, the V gene TRBV7-9; D may be TRBD1 (6 bases). The V end was cut by 0 bases, the J end by 4 bases, with 12 bases between. The CDR3 runs 15 residues. In germline, CDR1 is SEHNR, CDR2 FQNEAQ (reference sequence). In DNA, the CDR3 is TGTGCCAGCAGCTTAGCCGGGGACACCGCCTATGGCTACACCTTC. Translation gives CASSLAGDTAYGYTF.

The chain couples TRBV20-1 to TRBJ2-7; no clear D. Trimming took 1 base from V and 3 from J, leaving 10 bases between them. Germline V CDR1 and CDR2: DFQATT, SNEGSKA (reference sequence). The CDR3 totals 13 residues. CDR3 in DNA: TGCAGTGCTAGAGGAGTGACCAACTACGAGCAGTACTTC. Translation: CSARGVTNYEQYF.

The chain employs TRBV12-3 or TRBV12-4 and TRBJ2-4; D may be TRBD1 (6 bases). Between the trimmed V and J ends, which lost 2 bases and 6 bases, there was a span of 14 bases. The CDR3 spans 15 residues. This CDR3 is CASSLRQGFGNIQYF. The CDR3 DNA is TGTGCCAGCAGTTTACGGCAGGGGTTTGGAAACATTCAGTACTTC.

This clonotype was counted between two and nine times. The chain couples TRBV20-1 to TRBJ2-5; D not resolved. Germline V CDR1 and CDR2: DFQATT, SNEGSKA (reference sequence). CDR3 size: 14 residues. V gave up 2 bases and J gave up 2 bases, with 12 bases separating them. The CDR3 DNA reads as TGCAGTGCTAGATCGAAGGCTATTCAAGAGACCCAGTACTTC. This gives the protein CSARSKAIQETQYF.

The chain carries TRBV7-9 and TRBJ2-1; 9 bases line up with TRBD2. Losses at the gene ends were 0 bases for V and 6 bases for J; bases not matched to a gene: 15. The germline gives CDR1 SEHNR, CDR2 FQNEAQ (reference sequence). This CDR3 comprises 19 residues. The CDR3: CASSLATWRQREEGNEQFF. The CDR3 DNA reads TGTGCCAGCAGCTTAGCCACCTGGAGGCAGCGGGAGGAGGGCAATGAGCAGTTCTTC.

This clonotype came up once. The chain couples TRBV20-1 to TRBJ1-5; tentative D call: TRBD1 (5 bases). The V end lost 0 bases, the J end lost 2 bases, and 17 bases lay between the germline ends. Germline V CDR1 and CDR2: DFQATT, SNEGSKA (reference sequence). CDR3 length: 17 amino acids. The CDR3 spells CSARDRLRDPGNQPQHF. The CDR3 DNA reads TGCAGTGCTAGAGATCGGCTCCGGGACCCTGGCAATCAGCCCCAGCATTTT.

The CDR3 sequence: CSVEGGQGAGANVLTF. CDR3 nucleotide sequence: TGCAGCGTTGAAGGCGGACAGGGCGCTGGGGCCAACGTCCTGACTTTC. The chain uses TRBV29-1 and TRBJ2-6; 8 nucleotides match TRBD1. CDR3 length: 16 amino acids. V shed 1 base, J shed 2 bases, and the junction held 4 bases outside the gene matches. Per the germline V gene, CDR1 is SQVTM and CDR2 is ANQGSEA.

The chain joins TRBV2 to TRBJ1-2; D is perhaps TRBD1 (6 bases). Germline V lookup: CDR1 SNHLY, CDR2 FYNNEI. CDR3 length equals 13 residues. The V and J ends lost 7 bases and 5 bases respectively, with 14 bases between them. The CDR3 reads CASTLRTVYGYTF. In DNA, the CDR3 is TGTGCCAGCACCCTTAGGACAGTTTATGGCTACACCTTC.

This clonotype has more than one count but fewer than ten. CDR3 protein: CASSSTGIGEKLFF. CDR3 coding DNA: TGTGCCAGCAGCTCCACAGGGATTGGTGAAAAACTGTTTTTT. The chain couples TRBV11-2 to TRBJ1-4; tentatively, D is TRBD1 (6 bases). The CDR3 has 14 residues. The V gene's germline CDR1 is SGHAT and CDR2 FQNNGV. Trimming left V 4 bases short and J 7 bases short, with 13 bases between. Full variable domain (missing parts from reference TRBV11-2 and TRBJ1-4): EAGVAQSPRYKIIEKRQSVAFWCNPISGHATLYWYQQILGQGPKLLIQFQNNGVVDDSQLPKDRFSAERLKGVDSTLKIQPAKLEDSAVYLCASSSTGIGEKLFFGSGTQLSVL.

This clonotype was seen many times. The chain recombines TRBV12-3 or TRBV12-4 with TRBJ2-5; no clear D. CDR3 length: 13 amino acids. V was clipped by 6 bases and J by 4 bases, with 12 bases between them. CDR3 sequence: CASSSLERETQYF. Written as DNA, the CDR3 is TGTGCCAGCAGCTCGCTAGAACGAGAGACCCAGTACTTC.

The chain couples TRBV20-1 to TRBJ2-1; D unresolved. CDR3 size: 14 residues. Germline V gene data show CDR1 as DFQATT and CDR2 as SNEGSKA (reference sequence). The V end lost 1 base, the J end lost 8 bases, and 15 bases lay between the germline ends. The CDR3 DNA reads as TGCAGTGCTAGAGGGGCAGGTCTTTGGGATGAGCAGTTCTTC. It is translated as CSARGAGLWDEQFF.

This clonotype was seen ten or more times. The V gene is TRBV29-1, the J gene TRBJ2-7, with 10 bases aligning to TRBD2. Germline values: CDR1 SQVTM, CDR2 ANQGSEA. CDR3 size: 15 residues. V shed 7 bases and J 3 bases; nucleotides not matched to a gene: 12. DNA for the CDR3: TGCAGCGCGTCTAGCGGGAGCTCTTTCGGCTACGAGCAGTACTTC. It codes for CSASSGSSFGYEQYF.

The V and J genes are TRBV20-1 and TRBJ2-1; tentatively, D is TRBD2 (6 bases). The germline V gene has CDR1 DFQATT and CDR2 SNEGSKA (reference sequence). Trimming shortened V by 0 bases and J by 4 bases, and 13 bases separated the two germline ends. The length of the CDR3 is 15 residues. This chain's CDR3 is CSARDGTRGYNEQFF. The CDR3 DNA follows: TGCAGTGCTAGAGACGGGACGCGGGGATACAATGAGCAGTTCTTC.